A selection of T cell receptor beta chains follows, all from one sample in a study of T cell responses to AZD1222 COVID-19 vaccine. TCRdb keeps only in-frame clones here, not all; method: immunoSEQ multiplex PCR. Of more than 50,000 clones listed, roughly 85% are singletons. This material consisted of peripheral blood, taken on day 0 of AZD1222 vaccination. The receptors shown here come from an adult in good health. Both conserved end residues are part of each CDR3. D genes are given only for firm matches. The size field is filled for only some rows; it gives once, few, many or a size class.

>-|-|TRBJ2-3|TRBV5-4
CASSPRGVHTDTQYF
TGTGCCAGCAGCCCACGGGGAGTCCACACAGATACGCAGTATTTT
>TRBD1|-|TRBJ1-4|TRBV29-1
CSAGSGTATNEKLFF
TGCAGCGCGGGGTCCGGGACAGCAACTAATGAAAAACTGTTTTTT
>-|-|TRBJ2-7|TRBV7-8
CASSLALQSNEQYF
TGTGCCAGCAGCTTAGCGCTACAGTCCAACGAGCAGTACTTC
>-|-|TRBJ2-1|TRBV5-8
CASSLLEGDSYNEQFF
TGTGCCAGCAGCTTGTTAGAGGGTGACTCCTACAATGAGCAGTTCTTC
>TRBD1|once|TRBJ1-4|TRBV30
CAWSDYTGTGFEKLFF
TGTGCCTGGAGTGATTATACCGGGACAGGGTTTGAAAAACTGTTTTTT
>-|-|TRBJ1-5|TRBV7-8
CASSLPSRGENQPQHF
TGTGCCAGCAGTCTACCCTCCAGGGGAGAAAATCAGCCCCAGCATTTT
>-|-|TRBJ1-2|TRBV6-5
CASSYSKGFRGYTF
TGTGCCAGCAGTTACTCCAAGGGGTTTCGCGGCTACACCTTC
>-|-|TRBJ2-7|TRBV19
CASKSTDSYEQYF
TGTGCCAGTAAATCGACGGACTCCTACGAGCAGTACTTC
>TRBD1|-|TRBJ1-1|TRBV3-1/TRBV3-2
CASTPSPGQGATEAFF
TGTGCCAGCACTCCTTCACCTGGACAGGGGGCGACTGAAGCTTTCTTT
>-|-|TRBJ1-1|TRBV28
CASSPSFGRVGTEAFF
TGTGCCAGCAGTCCTTCCTTCGGCAGGGTAGGAACTGAAGCTTTCTTT
>-|-|TRBJ2-2|TRBV10-3
CAISPGQNTGELFF
TGTGCCATCAGTCCCGGACAGAACACCGGGGAGCTGTTTTTT
>-|-|TRBJ2-2|TRBV2
CASSLKNTGELFF
TGTGCCAGCAGTCTGAAGAACACCGGGGAGCTGTTTTTT
>TRBD1|-|TRBJ2-1|TRBV6-5
CASRGQVSYNEQFF
TGTGCCAGCAGGGGACAGGTATCATACAATGAGCAGTTCTTC
>-|-|TRBJ2-2|TRBV7-2
CASSLAYTGELFF
TGTGCCAGCAGCTTAGCGTACACCGGGGAGCTGTTTTTT
>TRBD2|-|TRBJ2-7|TRBV29-1
CSVGSGGGPYEQYF
TGCAGCGTCGGCAGCGGGGGAGGCCCCTACGAGCAGTACTTC
>-|-|TRBJ1-3|TRBV5-6
CASSNTGGNTIYF
TGTGCCAGCAGCAACACAGGGGGAAACACCATATATTTT
>-|few|TRBJ1-1|TRBV6-2/TRBV6-3
CASSSPGTDLGTEAFF
TGTGCCAGCAGTAGTCCCGGGACGGACCTCGGCACTGAAGCTTTCTTT
>TRBD1|-|TRBJ1-1|TRBV5-5
CASSLSGTVNTEAFF
TGTGCCAGCAGCCTATCGGGGACAGTGAACACTGAAGCTTTCTTT
>TRBD2|-|TRBJ2-3|TRBV10-3
CAISDLGGGSTDTQYF
TGTGCCATCAGTGATTTGGGCGGGGGGAGCACAGATACGCAGTATTTT
>-|-|TRBJ2-7|TRBV7-9
CASSSAKDSYEQYF
TGTGCCAGCAGCTCGGCAAAGGACTCCTACGAGCAGTACTTC
>-|-|TRBJ2-6|TRBV2
CASSETGPSGANVLTF
TGTGCCAGCAGCGAGACAGGCCCCTCTGGGGCCAACGTCCTGACTTTC
>TRBD2|-|TRBJ2-3|TRBV11-2
CASSTALAGGLDTQYF
TGTGCCAGCAGCACGGCATTAGCGGGGGGGCTAGATACGCAGTATTTT
>-|-|TRBJ2-3|TRBV3-1/TRBV3-2
CASSFQGMSTDTQYF
TGTGCCAGCAGTTTCCAGGGGATGAGCACAGATACGCAGTATTTT
>-|-|TRBJ2-7|TRBV2
CASRKDASYEQYF
TGTGCCAGCAGAAAGGACGCATCCTACGAGCAGTACTTC
>TRBD1|once|TRBJ1-2|TRBV27
CASRDQGTDNYGYTF
TGTGCCAGCAGGGACCAAGGGACAGATAACTATGGCTACACCTTC